One and the same sample provided the 27 T cell receptor beta chains below, sequenced in a study of shared T cell receptors in the human thymus. The data were produced by immunoSEQ multiplex PCR, yet TCRdb's version contains in-frame clones alone and is incomplete. Of a few hundred thousand clones in the sample, 95% are singletons; the top ten hold 0.015% to 0.025%. The specimen was thymocytes. The receptor source for this set is a human donor.

The chain employs TRBV30 and TRBJ1-4, with D hard to call. The CDR3 has 15 amino acids. Germline lookup yields CDR1 GTSNPN and CDR2 SVGIG (reference sequence). V gave up 3 bases and J gave up 0 bases, with 11 bases separating them. DNA for the CDR3: TGTGCCTGGAGGACAAGGCAACCAACTAATGAAAAACTGTTTTTT. Protein sequence: CAWRTRQPTNEKLFF.

The V gene is TRBV10-1, the J gene TRBJ2-1; 8 bases match TRBD2. The CDR3 has 14 amino acids. The junction had 5 bases not matched to a gene; V was cut back by 6 bases and J by 4 bases. Germline V lookup: CDR1 WNHNN, CDR2 SYGVQD (reference sequence). This CDR3 reads CASSQAGEYNEQFF. DNA for the CDR3: TGCGCCAGCAGCCAAGCGGGGGAATACAATGAGCAGTTCTTC.

This sequence joins TRBV5-1 and TRBJ1-2, with 8 bases matching TRBD1. Trimming cost V 0 bases and J 4 bases; bases outside gene matches: 8. Germline assignment: CDR1 SGHRS and CDR2 YFSETQ. The length of the CDR3 is 16 residues. The CDR3 loop reads CASSLGSRGLSYGYTF. DNA of the CDR3: TGCGCCAGCAGCTTGGGGAGCAGGGGGCTGAGCTATGGCTACACCTTC.

The table lists this clone with a count of one. The rearrangement links TRBV5-5 to TRBJ1-2; 12 bases align to TRBD1. J lost 8 bases, V lost 4 bases, and 9 bases had no gene match. Germline CDR1 reads SGHKS; CDR2 reads YYEKEE (reference sequence). CDR3 size: 15 residues. The CDR3 protein is CASSGRDRGLGGYTF. The CDR3 coding sequence is TGTGCCAGCAGCGGCCGGGACAGGGGGCTTGGAGGCTACACCTTC.

V usage is TRBV7-8 and J usage is TRBJ2-3; TRBD2 aligns across 10 bases. The CDR3 extends over 16 amino acids. V shed 1 base, J shed 3 bases, and the junction held 4 bases outside the gene matches. Germline CDR1 and CDR2: SGHVS and FQNEAQ. The CDR3 reads CASSLGAGGATDTQYF. In nucleotides, the CDR3 is TGTGCCAGCAGCTTAGGAGCGGGAGGGGCGACAGATACGCAGTATTTT.

The chain couples TRBV5-4 to TRBJ2-3, with no clear D. Germline assignment: CDR1 SGHNT and CDR2 YYREEE (reference sequence). This CDR3 has 12 residues. V lost 0 bases and J lost 5, with 4 bases in between. This chain's CDR3 is CASSLAVDTQYF. CDR3 nucleotide sequence: TGTGCCAGCAGCTTGGCTGTAGATACGCAGTATTTT.

The chain employs TRBV7-9 and TRBJ1-2, with 8 bases aligning to TRBD1. CDR3 length: 17 amino acids. Looked up from germline, CDR1 is SEHNR and CDR2 is FQNEAQ (reference sequence). V shed 1 base, J shed 0 bases, and the junction held 7 bases outside the gene matches. CDR3 nucleotide sequence: TGTGCCAGCAGCTTAGTTAGGACAGGGTATTCTAACTATGGCTACACCTTC. It specifies CASSLVRTGYSNYGYTF.

The chain has TRBV5-1 and TRBJ1-2; no clear D gene. The germline CDR1 and CDR2 sequences are SGHRS and YFSETQ. The CDR3 runs 11 residues. The germline V and J ends were trimmed by 0 bases and 5 bases, with 2 bases remaining between them. The CDR3 nucleotides are TGCGCCAGCAGCTTGGGGTATGGCTACACCTTC. Its protein product is CASSLGYGYTF.

This rearrangement joins TRBV27 to TRBJ1-2, with 8 bases matching TRBD1. Unmatched junction bases numbered 12, after V lost 0 bases and J lost 0 bases. This CDR3 comprises 19 residues. Germline-derived CDR1 and CDR2 are MNHEY and SMNVEV (reference sequence). CDR3: CASSLSYPQCRGPNYGYTF. Written as DNA, the CDR3 is TGTGCCAGCAGTTTATCGTATCCCCAATGCAGGGGGCCTAACTATGGCTACACCTTC.

The chain couples TRBV5-1 to TRBJ1-3; D is unclear. CDR3 length equals 12 residues. Germline CDR1 is SGHRS and CDR2 is YFSETQ. Trimming shortened V by 2 bases and J by 2 bases, and 2 bases separated the two germline ends. The CDR3 loop is CASSFPGNTIYF. Here the CDR3 DNA reads TGCGCCAGCAGCTTCCCTGGAAACACCATATATTTT. Based on the CDR3 plus reference TRBV5-1 and TRBJ1-3, the full variable domain is KAGVTQTPRYLIKTRGQQVTLSCSPISGHRSVSWYQQTPGQGLQFLFEYFSETQRNKGNFPGRFSGRQFSNSRSEMNVSTLELGDSALYLCASSFPGNTIYFGEGSWLTVV.

V is TRBV30 and J is TRBJ2-6; D is unresolved. The CDR3 length is 18 residues. Trimming stripped 2 bases from V and 2 bases from J, with 19 bases between. Germline CDR1 GTSNPN, CDR2 SVGIG (reference sequence). The CDR3, as DNA: TGTGCCTGGAGTCCCCCAATGCTCCTTGCACCTGGGGCCAACGTCCTGACTTTC. Translating it yields CAWSPPMLLAPGANVLTF.

In DNA, the CDR3 is TGTGCCAGCAGTGACCATAGAACTGGGCGCTCCTACAATGAGCAGTTCTTC. The encoded protein is CASSDHRTGRSYNEQFF. The chain has TRBV6-4 and TRBJ2-1; no reliable D call. The CDR3 is 17 residues long. V gave up 2 bases and J gave up 0 bases, with 14 bases separating them. Germline V lookup: CDR1 MRHNA, CDR2 SNTAGT.

This chain uses TRBV7-9 with TRBJ2-7; TRBD1 agrees at 7 bases. With 5 bases clipped from V and 2 bases from J, the junction kept 9 bases outside the gene matches. Germline values: CDR1 SEHNR, CDR2 FQNEAQ (reference sequence). The CDR3 sequence is 15 residues long. The CDR3 protein is CASSTPDRVPYEQYF. CDR3 coding DNA: TGTGCCAGCAGCACCCCCGACAGGGTTCCCTACGAGCAGTACTTC.

The chain carries TRBV29-1 and TRBJ2-5; the D gene is possibly TRBD2 (6 bases). Germline V gene sequence: CDR1 SQVTM, CDR2 ANQGSEA. CDR3 length equals 13 residues. Trimming took 6 bases from V and 1 from J, leaving 12 bases between them. DNA for the CDR3: TGCAGCGTCGCGGACTACCTCCAAGAGACCCAGTACTTC. Its translation is CSVADYLQETQYF.

The chain employs TRBV9 and TRBJ2-5, with D possibly being TRBD2 (6 bases). Trimming left V 6 bases short and J 5 bases short, with 17 bases between. CDR1 is SGDLS, CDR2 YYNGEE, per germline. The CDR3 runs 14 residues. The chain's CDR3 is CASTEGRTGETQYF. As DNA, the CDR3 is TGTGCCAGCACGGAGGGGAGAACGGGGGAGACCCAGTACTTC.

The CDR3 DNA reads as TGTGCCTGGTGGTGCGCAGCGTGGGAGGAGGACACCGGGGAGCTGTTTTTT. It yields the protein CAWWCAAWEEDTGELFF. This chain joins TRBV30 and TRBJ2-2; tentatively, D is TRBD2 (6 bases). The CDR3 extends over 17 amino acids. V was shortened by 5 bases and J by 3 bases, with 22 bases between the two germline ends. Germline CDR1 reads GTSNPN; CDR2 reads SVGIG (reference sequence).

The chain is built from TRBV28 and TRBJ2-1; D is perhaps TRBD1 (6 bases). CDR1 is MDHEN and CDR2 is SYDVKM in the germline V gene. The CDR3 has 15 amino acids. Deletions cut 6 bases from V and 0 bases from J, with 12 bases between. DNA of the CDR3: TGTGCCAGCAGGTCTACAGGGTCCTCCTACAATGAGCAGTTCTTC. It yields the protein CASRSTGSSYNEQFF.

This clone showed up just a few times. The chain recombines TRBV4-1 with TRBJ2-3, with 9 bases identical to TRBD2. The CDR3 consists of 19 residues. The V segment lost 0 bases and the J segment 0 bases; nucleotides outside the gene matches: 10. Germline V gives CDR1 MGHRA, CDR2 YSYEKL. CDR3 loop: CASSQDSSGRPGSTDTQYF. CDR3 DNA sequence: TGCGCCAGCAGCCAAGATTCCAGCGGGAGGCCGGGGAGCACAGATACGCAGTATTTT.

DNA of the CDR3: TGCGCCAGCAGCAGCTCGCCCAGCCCAGGACTAGCGGTTAGGAGCTCCTACAATGAGCAGTTCTTC. This translates into CASSSSPSPGLAVRSSYNEQFF. The chain has TRBV5-1 and TRBJ2-1; 10 positions match TRBD2. The CDR3 is 22 residues long. The germline V gene encodes CDR1 SGHRS and CDR2 YFSETQ. The junction had 22 bases not matched to a gene; V was cut back by 4 bases and J by 0 bases.

The V and J genes are TRBV4-2 and TRBJ1-1; D gene uncertain. Germline-derived CDR1 and CDR2 are LGHNA and YNFKEQ. V was clipped by 6 bases and J by 7 bases, with 18 bases between them. The CDR3 is 14 amino acids. The DNA for the CDR3 is TGTGCCAGCAGTTTCCGTAGTGACAAATTTGAAGCTTTCTTT. Encoded protein: CASSFRSDKFEAFF.

The chain combines TRBV5-1 with TRBJ1-2; no definite D call. Trimming removed 4 bases from V and 6 bases from J, with 16 bases in between. The germline CDR1 and CDR2 sequences are SGHRS and YFSETQ. This CDR3 is 14 amino acids long. CDR3 nucleotide sequence: TGCGCCAGCAGCCACTCCACGAACCCCGATGGCTACACCTTC. Residues: CASSHSTNPDGYTF. The whole variable domain, filled in from reference TRBV5-1 and TRBJ1-2, reads KAGVTQTPRYLIKTRGQQVTLSCSPISGHRSVSWYQQTPGQGLQFLFEYFSETQRNKGNFPGRFSGRQFSNSRSEMNVSTLELGDSALYLCASSHSTNPDGYTFGSGTRLTVV.

The J gene is TRBJ1-2, the V gene TRBV6-5, with 7 bases matching TRBD1. Per the germline V gene, CDR1 is MNHEY and CDR2 is SVGAGI. The CDR3 is made up of 13 amino acids. V lost 6 bases to trimming and J lost 3 bases; unmatched junction nucleotides: 4. CDR3 loop: CASRATGDYGYTF. Written as DNA, the CDR3 is TGTGCCAGCAGAGCTACAGGGGACTATGGCTACACCTTC.

V and J are TRBV15 and TRBJ1-1; D ambiguous. Germline V gene data show CDR1 as LNHNV and CDR2 as YYDKDF (reference sequence). Trimming pared 1 base from V and 4 bases from J, leaving 10 bases between. The CDR3 totals 14 residues. The CDR3 DNA reads as TGTGCCACCAGCAGAGGATCCTCGGGCACTGAAGCTTTCTTT. This translates into CATSRGSSGTEAFF.

In its sample, this clone was seen once. The rearrangement uses TRBV7-9 and TRBJ2-2, with 8 bases lining up with TRBD2. The V and J ends lost 9 bases and 7 bases, in that order; junction bases with no gene match: 7. In germline, CDR1 is SEHNR, CDR2 FQNEAQ (reference sequence). The CDR3 has 13 residues. This chain's CDR3 is CARSERENGELFF. The DNA of the CDR3 is TGTGCCAGATCCGAGCGGGAGAACGGGGAGCTGTTTTTT.

This clone occurred once. The chain carries TRBV4-3 and TRBJ2-1; D might be TRBD2 (5 bases). This CDR3 has 16 residues. Germline values: CDR1 LGHNA, CDR2 YSLEER. Trimming shortened V by 0 bases and J by 5 bases, and 14 bases separated the two germline ends. The CDR3 DNA is TGCGCCAGCAGCCAAGATCCGGGAATCTCGGACAATGAGCAGTTCTTC. This sequence encodes CASSQDPGISDNEQFF.

V and J are TRBV19 and TRBJ2-3; 8 positions agree with TRBD1. Germline CDR1 is LNHDA and CDR2 is SQIVND (reference sequence). The length of the CDR3 is 18 residues. V was pared by 8 bases and J by 1 base, with 17 bases of the junction left unmatched. Here the CDR3 reads CASLDRVKSGAGTDTQYF. As DNA, the CDR3 is TGTGCCAGTCTGGACAGGGTGAAGTCTGGTGCTGGCACAGATACGCAGTATTTT.

V usage is TRBV11-2 and J usage is TRBJ1-2; D is unresolved. Trimming stripped 0 bases from V and 0 bases from J, with 2 bases between. Germline V gives CDR1 SGHAT, CDR2 FQNNGV. There are 13 residues in the CDR3. The DNA for the CDR3 is TGTGCCAGCAGCTTAGATCCTAACTATGGCTACACCTTC. Translation gives CASSLDPNYGYTF.